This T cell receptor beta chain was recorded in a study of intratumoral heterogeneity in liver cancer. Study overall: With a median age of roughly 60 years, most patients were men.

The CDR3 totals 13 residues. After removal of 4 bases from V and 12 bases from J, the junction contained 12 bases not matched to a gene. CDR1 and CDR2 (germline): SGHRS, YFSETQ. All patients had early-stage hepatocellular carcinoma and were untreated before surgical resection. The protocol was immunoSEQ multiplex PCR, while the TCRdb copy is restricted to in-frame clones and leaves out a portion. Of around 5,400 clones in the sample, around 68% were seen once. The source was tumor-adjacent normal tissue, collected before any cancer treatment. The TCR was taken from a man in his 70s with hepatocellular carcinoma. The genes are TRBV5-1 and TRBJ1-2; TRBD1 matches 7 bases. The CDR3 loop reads CASSPEGDRRNTF. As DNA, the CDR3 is TGCGCCAGCAGCCCGGAGGGGGACAGAAGAAACACCTTC. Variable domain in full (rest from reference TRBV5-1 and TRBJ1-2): KAGVTQTPRYLIKTRGQQVTLSCSPISGHRSVSWYQQTPGQGLQFLFEYFSETQRNKGNFPGRFSGRQFSNSRSEMNVSTLELGDSALYLCASSPEGDRRNTFGSGTRLTVV.